The subject of this entry is one T cell receptor beta chain. The authors ran a second PCR of about 7 to 12 cycles using a sample-barcoded 5' primer and a J-beta primer mix. In TCRdb, the 5' RACE reads were re-called with MiXCR into one record per CDR3 protein. The sample includes around 700,000 distinct CDR3 sequences, 20% to 25% seen only once; the top ten take roughly a tenth. This entry comes from a study of blood T cells in healthy people across ages. Study-wide background: When template switching was applied, about one barcoded beta molecule was captured per two T cells.

This sample also belongs to another study, concerning T cells of mothers and their children.

The sequenced sample consisted of blood. This clonotype was sampled from a boy between 10 and 17 years old in good health.

CDR3 amino acids: CASSVVGTKGETQYF. The CDR3 DNA follows: TGTGCCAGCAGCGTAGTCGGGACGAAGGGGGAGACCCAGTACTTC. This sequence joins TRBV9 and TRBJ2-5; either TRBD1 or TRBD2 may supply D (5 bases each). The length of the CDR3 is 15 residues. Trimming pared 0 bases from V and 5 bases from J, leaving 14 bases between. The germline V gene has CDR1 SGDLS and CDR2 YYNGEE. The whole variable domain, filled in from reference TRBV9 and TRBJ2-5, reads DSGVTQTPKHLITATGQRVTLRCSPRSGDLSVYWYQQSLDQGLQFLIQYYNGEERAKGNILERFSAQQFPDLHSELNLSSLELGDSALYFCASSVVGTKGETQYFGPGTRLLVL.